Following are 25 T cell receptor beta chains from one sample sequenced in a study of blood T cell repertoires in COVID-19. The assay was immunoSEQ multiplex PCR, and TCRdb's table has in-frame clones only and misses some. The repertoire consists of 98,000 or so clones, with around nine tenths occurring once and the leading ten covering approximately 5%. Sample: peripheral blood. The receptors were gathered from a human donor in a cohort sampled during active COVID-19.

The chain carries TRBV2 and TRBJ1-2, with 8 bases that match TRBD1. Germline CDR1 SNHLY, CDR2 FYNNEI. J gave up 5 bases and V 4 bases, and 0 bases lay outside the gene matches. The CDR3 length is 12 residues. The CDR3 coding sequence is TGTGCCAGCAGTGGACAGGGGTATGGCTACACCTTC. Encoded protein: CASSGQGYGYTF.

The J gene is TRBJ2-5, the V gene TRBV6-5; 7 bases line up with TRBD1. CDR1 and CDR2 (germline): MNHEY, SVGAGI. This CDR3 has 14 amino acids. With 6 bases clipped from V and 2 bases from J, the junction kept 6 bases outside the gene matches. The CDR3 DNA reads TGTGCCAGCAGGCCGGGACAGCTTCAAGAGACCCAGTACTTC. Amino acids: CASRPGQLQETQYF.

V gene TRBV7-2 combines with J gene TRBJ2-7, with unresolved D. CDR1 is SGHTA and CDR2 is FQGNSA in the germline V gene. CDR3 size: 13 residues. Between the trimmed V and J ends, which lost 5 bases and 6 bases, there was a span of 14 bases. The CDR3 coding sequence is TGTGCCAGCAGCGTAAGCAAGATAACCGAGCAGTACTTC. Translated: CASSVSKITEQYF.

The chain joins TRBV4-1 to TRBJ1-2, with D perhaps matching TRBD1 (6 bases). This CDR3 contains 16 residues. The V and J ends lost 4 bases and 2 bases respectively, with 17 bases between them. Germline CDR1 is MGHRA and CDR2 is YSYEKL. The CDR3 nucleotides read TGCGCCAGCAGCCCTCACCCCAGGGGAAGGAACTATGGCTACACCTTC. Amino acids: CASSPHPRGRNYGYTF.

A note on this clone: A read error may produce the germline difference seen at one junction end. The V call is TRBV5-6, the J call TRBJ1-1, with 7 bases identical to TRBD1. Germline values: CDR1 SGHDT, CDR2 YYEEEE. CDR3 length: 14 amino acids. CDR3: CASSSTGTASILNF. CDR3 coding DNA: TGTGCCAGCAGCTCGACCGGGACAGCGAGTATTCTAAATTTT.

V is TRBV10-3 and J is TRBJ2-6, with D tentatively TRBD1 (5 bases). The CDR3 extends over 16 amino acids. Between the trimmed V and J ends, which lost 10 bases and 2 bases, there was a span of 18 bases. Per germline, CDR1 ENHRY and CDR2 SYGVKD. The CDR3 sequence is CATLRDTNAGANVLTF. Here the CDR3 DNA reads TGTGCCACCCTCAGGGATACTAATGCTGGGGCCAACGTCCTGACTTTC.

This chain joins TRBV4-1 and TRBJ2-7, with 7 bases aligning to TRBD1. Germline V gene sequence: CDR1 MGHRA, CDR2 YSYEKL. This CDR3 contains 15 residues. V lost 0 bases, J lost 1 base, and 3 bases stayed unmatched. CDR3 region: CASSQDEQGSYEQYF. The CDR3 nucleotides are TGCGCCAGCAGCCAAGATGAACAGGGGTCCTACGAGCAGTACTTC.

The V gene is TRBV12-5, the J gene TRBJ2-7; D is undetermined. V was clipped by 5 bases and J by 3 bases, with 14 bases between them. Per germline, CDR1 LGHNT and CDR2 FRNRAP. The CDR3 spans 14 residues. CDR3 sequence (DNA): TGTGCTAGTGGTACCCTCGGAGCCCACTACGAGCAGTACTTC. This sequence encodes CASGTLGAHYEQYF.

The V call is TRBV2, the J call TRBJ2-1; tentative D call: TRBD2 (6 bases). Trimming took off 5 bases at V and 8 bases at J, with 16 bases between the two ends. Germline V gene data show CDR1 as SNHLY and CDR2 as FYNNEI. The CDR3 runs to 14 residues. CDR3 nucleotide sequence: TGTGCCAGCAGTCCTAGCGCGACGGTCGATGAGCAGTTCTTC. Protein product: CASSPSATVDEQFF.

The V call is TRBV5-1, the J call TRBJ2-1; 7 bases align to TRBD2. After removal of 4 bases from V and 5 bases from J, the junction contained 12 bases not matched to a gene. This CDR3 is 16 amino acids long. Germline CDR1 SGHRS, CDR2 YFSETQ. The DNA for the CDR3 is TGCGCCAGCAGCCCGTCCTGGGGACTAACGAACAATGAGCAGTTCTTC. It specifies CASSPSWGLTNNEQFF. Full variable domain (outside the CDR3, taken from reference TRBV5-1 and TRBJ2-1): KAGVTQTPRYLIKTRGQQVTLSCSPISGHRSVSWYQQTPGQGLQFLFEYFSETQRNKGNFPGRFSGRQFSNSRSEMNVSTLELGDSALYLCASSPSWGLTNNEQFFGPGTRLTVL.

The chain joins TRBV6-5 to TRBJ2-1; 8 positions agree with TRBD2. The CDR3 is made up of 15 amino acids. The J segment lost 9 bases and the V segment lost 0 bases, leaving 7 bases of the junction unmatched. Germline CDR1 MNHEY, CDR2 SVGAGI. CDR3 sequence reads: CASSYSRGGRGEQFF. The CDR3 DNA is TGTGCCAGCAGTTACTCTCGGGGGGGCCGAGGTGAGCAGTTCTTC.

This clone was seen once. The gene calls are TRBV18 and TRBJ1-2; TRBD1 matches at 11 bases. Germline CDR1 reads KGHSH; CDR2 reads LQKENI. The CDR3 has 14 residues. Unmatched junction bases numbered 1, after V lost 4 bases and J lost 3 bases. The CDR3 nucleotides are TGTGCCAGCTCACAGGGACAGGGGGACTATGGCTACACCTTC. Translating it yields CASSQGQGDYGYTF. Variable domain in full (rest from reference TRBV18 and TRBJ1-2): NAGVMQNPRHLVRRRGQEARLRCSPMKGHSHVYWYRQLPEEGLKFMVYLQKENIIDESGMPKERFSAEFPKEGPSILRIQQVVRGDSAAYFCASSQGQGDYGYTFGSGTRLTVV.

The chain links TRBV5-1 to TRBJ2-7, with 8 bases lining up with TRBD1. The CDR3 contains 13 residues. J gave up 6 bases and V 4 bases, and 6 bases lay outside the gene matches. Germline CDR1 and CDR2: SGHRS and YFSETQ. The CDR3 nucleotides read TGCGCCAGCAGCGTGACAGGGGACCTCGAGCAGTACTTC. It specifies CASSVTGDLEQYF.

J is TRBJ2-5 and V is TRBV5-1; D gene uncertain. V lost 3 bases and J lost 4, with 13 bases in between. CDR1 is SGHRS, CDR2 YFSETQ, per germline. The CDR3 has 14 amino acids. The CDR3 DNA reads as TGCGCCAGCAGCTCATGGGCGCCTCCAGAGACCCAGTACTTC. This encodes CASSSWAPPETQYF.

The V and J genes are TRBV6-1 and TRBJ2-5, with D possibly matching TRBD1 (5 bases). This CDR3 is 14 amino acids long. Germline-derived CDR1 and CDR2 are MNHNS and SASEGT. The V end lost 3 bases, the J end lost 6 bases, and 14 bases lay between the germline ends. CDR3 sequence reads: CASSEGQGRQTQYF. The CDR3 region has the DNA TGTGCCAGCAGTGAGGGGCAGGGAAGGCAGACCCAGTACTTC.

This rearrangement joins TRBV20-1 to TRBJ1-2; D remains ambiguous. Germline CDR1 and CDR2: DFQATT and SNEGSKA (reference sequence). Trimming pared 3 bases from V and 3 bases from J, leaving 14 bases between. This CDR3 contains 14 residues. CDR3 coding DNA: TGCAGTGCTAGTTTCCTCCCCCGAGACTATGGCTACACCTTC. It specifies CSASFLPRDYGYTF.

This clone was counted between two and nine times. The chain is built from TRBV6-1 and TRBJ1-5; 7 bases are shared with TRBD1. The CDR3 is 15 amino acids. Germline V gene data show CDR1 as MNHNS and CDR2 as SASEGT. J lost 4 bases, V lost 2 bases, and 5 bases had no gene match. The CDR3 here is CASSELPGQNQPQHF. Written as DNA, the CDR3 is TGTGCCAGCAGTGAATTACCGGGACAGAATCAGCCCCAGCATTTT.

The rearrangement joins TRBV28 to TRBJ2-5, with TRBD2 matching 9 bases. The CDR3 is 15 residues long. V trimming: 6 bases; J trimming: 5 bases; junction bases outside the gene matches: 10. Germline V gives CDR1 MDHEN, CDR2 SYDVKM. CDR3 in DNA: TGTGCCAGCAGGGGAGGAGCGGGAGGTGGGGAGACCCAGTACTTC. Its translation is CASRGGAGGGETQYF.

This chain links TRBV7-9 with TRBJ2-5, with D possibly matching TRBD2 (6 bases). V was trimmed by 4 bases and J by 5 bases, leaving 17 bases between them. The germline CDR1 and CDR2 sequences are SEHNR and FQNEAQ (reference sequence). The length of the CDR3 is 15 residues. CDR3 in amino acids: CASSSSDYPRETQYF. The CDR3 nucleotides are TGTGCCAGCAGCTCGTCGGACTACCCCAGGGAGACCCAGTACTTC.

CDR3 coding DNA: TGTGCCAGCAGTTGGGGGTTGGGCACCTCGGGGGACGAGCAGTACTTC. This codes for CASSWGLGTSGDEQYF. V gene TRBV6-6 combines with J gene TRBJ2-7, with a possible D match to TRBD2 (6 bases). The CDR3 totals 16 residues. CDR1 is MNHNY, CDR2 SVGAGI, per germline (reference sequence). The V and J ends lost 4 bases and 5 bases respectively, with 21 bases between them.

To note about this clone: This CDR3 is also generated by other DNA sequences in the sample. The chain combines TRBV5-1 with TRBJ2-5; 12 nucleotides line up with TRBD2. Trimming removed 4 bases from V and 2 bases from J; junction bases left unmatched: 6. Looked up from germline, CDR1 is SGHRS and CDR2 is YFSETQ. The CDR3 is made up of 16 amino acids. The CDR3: CASSPGLAGAQETQYF. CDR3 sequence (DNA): TGCGCCAGCAGCCCGGGACTAGCGGGCGCGCAAGAGACCCAGTACTTC.

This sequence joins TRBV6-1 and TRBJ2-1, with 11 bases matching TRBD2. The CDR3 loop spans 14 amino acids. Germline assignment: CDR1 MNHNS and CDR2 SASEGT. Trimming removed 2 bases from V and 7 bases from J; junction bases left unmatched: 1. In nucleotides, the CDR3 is TGTGCCAGCAGTGAACTAGCGGGGGGAAATGAGCAGTTCTTC. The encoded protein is CASSELAGGNEQFF.

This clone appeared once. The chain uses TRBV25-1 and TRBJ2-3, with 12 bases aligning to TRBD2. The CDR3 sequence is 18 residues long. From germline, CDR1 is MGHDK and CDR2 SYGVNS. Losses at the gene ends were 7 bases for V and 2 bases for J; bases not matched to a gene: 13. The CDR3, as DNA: TGTGCCAGCACCGGAACCCGGACTAGCGGGGTTACCACAGATACGCAGTATTTT. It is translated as CASTGTRTSGVTTDTQYF.

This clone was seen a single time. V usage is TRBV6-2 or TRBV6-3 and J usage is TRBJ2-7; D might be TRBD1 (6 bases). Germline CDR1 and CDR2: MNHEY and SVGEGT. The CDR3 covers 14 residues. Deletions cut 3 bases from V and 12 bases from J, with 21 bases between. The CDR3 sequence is CASSYSGTQRKLYF. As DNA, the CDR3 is TGTGCCAGCAGTTATTCCGGGACACAAAGAAAGCTGTACTTC.

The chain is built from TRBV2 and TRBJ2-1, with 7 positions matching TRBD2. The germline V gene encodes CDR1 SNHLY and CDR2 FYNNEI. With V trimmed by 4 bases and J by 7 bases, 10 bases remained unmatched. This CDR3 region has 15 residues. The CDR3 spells CASSVSQRGFNEQFF. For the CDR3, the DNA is TGTGCCAGCAGTGTGTCCCAGCGGGGCTTTAATGAGCAGTTCTTC.